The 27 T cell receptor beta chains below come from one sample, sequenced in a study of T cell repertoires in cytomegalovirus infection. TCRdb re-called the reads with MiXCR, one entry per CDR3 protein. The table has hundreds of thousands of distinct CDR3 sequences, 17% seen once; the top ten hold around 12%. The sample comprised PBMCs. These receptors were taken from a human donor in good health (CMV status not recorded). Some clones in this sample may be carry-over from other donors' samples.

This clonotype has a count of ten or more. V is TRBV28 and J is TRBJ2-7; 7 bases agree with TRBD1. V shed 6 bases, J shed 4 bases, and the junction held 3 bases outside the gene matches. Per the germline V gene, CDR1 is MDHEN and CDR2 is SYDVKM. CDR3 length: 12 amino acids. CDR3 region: CASSLQGYEQYF. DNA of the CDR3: TGTGCCAGCAGCTTACAGGGGTACGAGCAGTACTTC.

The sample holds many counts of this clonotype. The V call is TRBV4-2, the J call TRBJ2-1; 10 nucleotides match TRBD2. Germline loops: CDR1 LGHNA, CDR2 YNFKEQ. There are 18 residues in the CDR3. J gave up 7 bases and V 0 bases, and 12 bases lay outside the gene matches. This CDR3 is CASSQEEVGAGGRNEQFF. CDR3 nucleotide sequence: TGTGCCAGCAGCCAAGAGGAGGTGGGAGCGGGGGGGCGAAATGAGCAGTTCTTC.

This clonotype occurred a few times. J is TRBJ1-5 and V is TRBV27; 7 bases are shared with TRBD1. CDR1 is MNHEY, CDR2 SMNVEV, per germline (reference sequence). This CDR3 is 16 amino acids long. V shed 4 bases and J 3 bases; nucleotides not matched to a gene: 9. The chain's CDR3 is CASSSYGTAFNQPQHF. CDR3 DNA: TGTGCCAGCAGTTCATACGGGACAGCCTTCAATCAGCCCCAGCATTTT.

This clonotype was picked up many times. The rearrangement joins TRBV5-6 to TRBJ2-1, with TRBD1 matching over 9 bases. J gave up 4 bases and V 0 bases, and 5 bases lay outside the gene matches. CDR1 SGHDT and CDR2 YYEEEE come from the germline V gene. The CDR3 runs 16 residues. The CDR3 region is CASSLDGTGTYNEQFF. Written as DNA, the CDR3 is TGTGCCAGCAGCTTGGATGGGACAGGGACATACAATGAGCAGTTCTTC.

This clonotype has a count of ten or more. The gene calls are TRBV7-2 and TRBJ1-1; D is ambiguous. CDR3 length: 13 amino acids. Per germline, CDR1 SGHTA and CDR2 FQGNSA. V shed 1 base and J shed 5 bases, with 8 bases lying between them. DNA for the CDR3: TGTGCCAGCAGCTTAGATGCGGGGACTGAAGCTTTCTTT. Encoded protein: CASSLDAGTEAFF.

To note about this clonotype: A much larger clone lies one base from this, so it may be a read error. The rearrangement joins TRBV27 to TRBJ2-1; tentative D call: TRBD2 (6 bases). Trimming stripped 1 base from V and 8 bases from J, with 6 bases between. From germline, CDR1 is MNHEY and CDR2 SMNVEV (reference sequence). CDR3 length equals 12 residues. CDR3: CASSLWGDEQFF. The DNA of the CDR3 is TGTGCCAGCAGTTTATGGGGGGATGAGCAGTTCTTC.

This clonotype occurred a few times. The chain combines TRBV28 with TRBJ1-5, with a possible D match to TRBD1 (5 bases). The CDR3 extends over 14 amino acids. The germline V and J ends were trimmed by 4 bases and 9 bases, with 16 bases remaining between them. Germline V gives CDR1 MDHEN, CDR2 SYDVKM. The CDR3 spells CASSSSSGTGPQHF. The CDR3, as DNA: TGTGCCAGCAGTTCCTCCTCAGGGACTGGGCCCCAGCATTTT.

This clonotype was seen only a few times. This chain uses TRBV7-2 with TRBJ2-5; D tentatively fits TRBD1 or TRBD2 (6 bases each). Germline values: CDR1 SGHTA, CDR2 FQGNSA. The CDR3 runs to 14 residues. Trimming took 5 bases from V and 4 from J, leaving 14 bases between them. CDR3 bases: TGTGCCAGCAGCCCGGGGGCCGTACGAGAGACCCAGTACTTC. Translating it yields CASSPGAVRETQYF.

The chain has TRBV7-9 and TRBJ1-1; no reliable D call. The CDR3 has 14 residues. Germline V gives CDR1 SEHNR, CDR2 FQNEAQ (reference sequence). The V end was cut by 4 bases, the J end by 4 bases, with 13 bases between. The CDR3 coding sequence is TGTGCCAGCAGCTCCAAGACTGAGGTCACTGAAGCTTTCTTT. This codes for CASSSKTEVTEAFF.

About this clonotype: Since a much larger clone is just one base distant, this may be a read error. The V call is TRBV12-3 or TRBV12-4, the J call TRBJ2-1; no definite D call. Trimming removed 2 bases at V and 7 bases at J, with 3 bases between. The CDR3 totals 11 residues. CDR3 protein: CASSLTNEQFF. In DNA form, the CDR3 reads TGTGCCAGCAGTTTAACTAATGAGCAGTTCTTC.

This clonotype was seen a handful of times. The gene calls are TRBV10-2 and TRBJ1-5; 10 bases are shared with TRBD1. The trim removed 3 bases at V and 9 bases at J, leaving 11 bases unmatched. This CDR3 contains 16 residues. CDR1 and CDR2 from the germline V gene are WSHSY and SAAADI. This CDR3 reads CASSDSPGQGLMPQHF. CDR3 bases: TGCGCCAGCAGTGATTCGCCGGGACAGGGGTTAATGCCCCAGCATTTT.

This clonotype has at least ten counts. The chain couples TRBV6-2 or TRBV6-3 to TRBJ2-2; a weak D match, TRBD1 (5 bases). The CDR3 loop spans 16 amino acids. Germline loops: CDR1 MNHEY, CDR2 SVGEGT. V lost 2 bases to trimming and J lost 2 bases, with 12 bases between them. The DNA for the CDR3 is TGTGCCAGCAGTTACCCTGTCGGACAAAACACCGGGGAGCTGTTTTTT. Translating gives CASSYPVGQNTGELFF.

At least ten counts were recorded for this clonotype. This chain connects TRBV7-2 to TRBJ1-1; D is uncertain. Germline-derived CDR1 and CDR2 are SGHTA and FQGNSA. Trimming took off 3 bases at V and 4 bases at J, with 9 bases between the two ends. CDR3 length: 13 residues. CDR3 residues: CASSFVETTEAFF. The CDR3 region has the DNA TGTGCCAGCAGCTTTGTCGAAACCACTGAAGCTTTCTTT.

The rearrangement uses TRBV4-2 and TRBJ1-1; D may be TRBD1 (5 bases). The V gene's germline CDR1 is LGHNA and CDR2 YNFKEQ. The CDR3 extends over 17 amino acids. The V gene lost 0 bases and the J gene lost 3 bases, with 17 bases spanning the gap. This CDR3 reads CASSQDSGGRRDTEAFF. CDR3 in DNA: TGTGCCAGCAGCCAAGATTCGGGGGGGAGACGGGACACTGAAGCTTTCTTT.

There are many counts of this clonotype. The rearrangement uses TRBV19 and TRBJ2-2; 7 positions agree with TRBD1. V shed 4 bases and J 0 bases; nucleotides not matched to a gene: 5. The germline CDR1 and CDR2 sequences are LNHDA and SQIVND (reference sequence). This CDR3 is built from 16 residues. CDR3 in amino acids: CASSTLTGANTGELFF. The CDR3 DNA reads TGTGCCAGTAGTACCCTCACAGGGGCGAACACCGGGGAGCTGTTTTTT.

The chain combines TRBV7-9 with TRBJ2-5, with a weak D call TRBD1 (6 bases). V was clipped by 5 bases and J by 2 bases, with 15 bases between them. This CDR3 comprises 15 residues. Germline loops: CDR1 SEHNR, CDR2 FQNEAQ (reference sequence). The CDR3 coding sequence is TGTGCCAGCAGCCGAGTAACAGGGTATCAAGAGACCCAGTACTTC. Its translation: CASSRVTGYQETQYF.

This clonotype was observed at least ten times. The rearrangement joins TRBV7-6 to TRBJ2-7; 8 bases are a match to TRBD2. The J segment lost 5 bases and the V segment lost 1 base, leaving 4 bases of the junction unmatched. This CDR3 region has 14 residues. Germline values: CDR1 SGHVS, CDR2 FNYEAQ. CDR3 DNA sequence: TGTGCCAGCAGCTTAGTAGCGGGGACCCACGAGCAGTACTTC. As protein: CASSLVAGTHEQYF.

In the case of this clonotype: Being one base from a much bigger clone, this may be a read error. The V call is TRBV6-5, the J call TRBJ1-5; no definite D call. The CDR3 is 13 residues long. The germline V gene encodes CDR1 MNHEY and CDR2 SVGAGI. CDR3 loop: CACSFGHNQPQHF. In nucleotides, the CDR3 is TGTGCCTGCAGTTTCGGTCACAATCAGCCCCAGCATTTT.

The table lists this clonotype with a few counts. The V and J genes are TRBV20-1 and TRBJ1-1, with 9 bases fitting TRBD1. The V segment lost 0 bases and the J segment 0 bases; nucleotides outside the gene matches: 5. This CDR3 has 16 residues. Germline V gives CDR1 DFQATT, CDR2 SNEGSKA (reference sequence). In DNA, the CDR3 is TGCAGTGCTAGAGATTTGACAGGGGGGCTGAACACTGAAGCTTTCTTT. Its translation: CSARDLTGGLNTEAFF.

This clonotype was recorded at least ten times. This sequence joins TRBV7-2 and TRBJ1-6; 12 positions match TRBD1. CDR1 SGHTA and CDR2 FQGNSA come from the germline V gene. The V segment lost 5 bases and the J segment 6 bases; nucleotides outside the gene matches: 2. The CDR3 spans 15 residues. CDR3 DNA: TGTGCCAGCAGCCCGGGACAGGGGGCTAATTCACCCCTCCACTTT. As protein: CASSPGQGANSPLHF.

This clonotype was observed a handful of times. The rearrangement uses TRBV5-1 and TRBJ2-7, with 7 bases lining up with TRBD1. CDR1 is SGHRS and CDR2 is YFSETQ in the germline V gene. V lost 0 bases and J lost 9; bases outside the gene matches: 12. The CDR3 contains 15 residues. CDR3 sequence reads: CASSLGQGIESGQYF. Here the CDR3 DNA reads TGCGCCAGCAGCTTGGGACAGGGAATAGAGTCGGGGCAGTACTTC.

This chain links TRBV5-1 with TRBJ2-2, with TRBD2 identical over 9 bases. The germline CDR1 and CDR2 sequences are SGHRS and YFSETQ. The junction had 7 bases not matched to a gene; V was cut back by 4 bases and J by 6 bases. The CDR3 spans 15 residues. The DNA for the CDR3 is TGCGCCAGCAGCACGAACCTAGCGGGGTCCGGGGAGCTGTTTTTT. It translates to CASSTNLAGSGELFF.

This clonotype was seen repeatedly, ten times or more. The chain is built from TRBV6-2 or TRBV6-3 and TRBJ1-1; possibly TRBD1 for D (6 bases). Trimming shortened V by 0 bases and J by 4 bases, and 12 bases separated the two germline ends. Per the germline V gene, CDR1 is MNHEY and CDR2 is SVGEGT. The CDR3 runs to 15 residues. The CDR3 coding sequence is TGTGCCAGCAGTTACTCGGGGGCTCGTGTCACTGAAGCTTTCTTT. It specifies CASSYSGARVTEAFF.

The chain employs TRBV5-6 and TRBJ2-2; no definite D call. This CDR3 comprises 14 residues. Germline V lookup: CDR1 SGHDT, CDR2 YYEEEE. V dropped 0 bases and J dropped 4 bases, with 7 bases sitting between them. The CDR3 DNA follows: TGTGCCAGCAGCTTGGGGGATGGCACCGGGGAGCTGTTTTTT. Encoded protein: CASSLGDGTGELFF.

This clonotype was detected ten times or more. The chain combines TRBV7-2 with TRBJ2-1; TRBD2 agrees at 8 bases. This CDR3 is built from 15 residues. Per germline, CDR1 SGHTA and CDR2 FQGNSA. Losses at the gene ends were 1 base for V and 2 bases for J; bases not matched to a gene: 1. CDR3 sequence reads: CASSLERGPYNEQFF. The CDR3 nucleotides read TGTGCCAGCAGCTTAGAGCGGGGGCCCTACAATGAGCAGTTCTTC. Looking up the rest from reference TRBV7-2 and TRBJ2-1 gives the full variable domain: GAGVSQSPSNKVTEKGKDVELRCDPISGHTALYWYRQSLGQGLEFLIYFQGNSAPDKSGLPSDRFSAERTGGSVSTLTIQRTQQEDSAVYLCASSLERGPYNEQFFGPGTRLTVL.

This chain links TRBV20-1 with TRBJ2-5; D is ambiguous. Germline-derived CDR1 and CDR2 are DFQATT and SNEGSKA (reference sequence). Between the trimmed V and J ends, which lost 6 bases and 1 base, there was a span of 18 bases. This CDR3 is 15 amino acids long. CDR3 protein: CSAEKGSGLQETQYF. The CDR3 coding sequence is TGCAGTGCCGAAAAGGGTTCCGGGCTCCAAGAGACCCAGTACTTC.

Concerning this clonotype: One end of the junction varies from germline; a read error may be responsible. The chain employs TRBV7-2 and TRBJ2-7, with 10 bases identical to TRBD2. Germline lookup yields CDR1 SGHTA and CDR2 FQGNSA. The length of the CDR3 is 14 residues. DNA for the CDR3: TGTGCCAGCAGGTTAGACCTAGCGGGGGAAGAGCAGTACTTC. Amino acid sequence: CASRLDLAGEEQYF.